Each of the 11 T cell receptor beta chains below was sequenced from the same sample in a study of tumor-infiltrating lymphocytes in primary liver carcinoma. cDNA specific to TCR beta was made from approximately 0.55 ug of total RNA, with a constant-region primer employed for priming. A slightly modified ARM-PCR protocol with three nested multiplex PCR rounds produced these TCR beta libraries. Primers for the first two PCR rounds were TRBV1-TRBV30 forward primers and a C-beta reverse primer (roughly 9 cycles per round). TCRdb used MiXCR to reprocess the multiplex PCR reads, holding one entry per CDR3 protein. The top ten hold around 18% of the sample, which has 150,000 to 200,000 distinct CDR3 sequences, 85% seen once. The tissue used was unsorted bulk material of about 19-34 mg. RNA and DNA were co-extracted from it with the AllPrep DNA/RNA mini kit. Specimen: tumor tissue from primary liver carcinoma. The receptors shown here come from a man in his forties with primary liver carcinoma and hepatitis B virus infection.

Of note for this clonotype: The junction does not match germline at one end; this may be a read error. The rearrangement joins TRBV11-1 to TRBJ2-2, with 7 nucleotides matching TRBD1. The CDR3 runs to 15 residues. The germline V gene encodes CDR1 SGHAT and CDR2 FQDESV (reference sequence). This CDR3 reads CDSSTGQTNTGELFF. CDR3 nucleotide sequence: TGTGACAGCAGTACGGGACAGACTAACACCGGGGAACTGTTTTTT.

This clonotype has only a few counts. A much larger clone is a single base away; this may be a read error. The chain combines TRBV5-5 with TRBJ2-3, with 12 bases aligning to TRBD2. This CDR3 has 15 amino acids. The germline V gene encodes CDR1 SGHKS and CDR2 YYEKEE (reference sequence). Here the CDR3 DNA reads TGTGCCAGCAGCCCAAGACTAGCGGGAGAAGATACGCACTATTTT. Translating gives CASSPRLAGEDTHYF.

With respect to this clonotype: Sequence at one end of the junction differs from germline and may be a read error. The rearrangement joins TRBV4-3 to TRBJ2-3; no clear D. The CDR3 runs to 15 residues. Germline V gene sequence: CDR1 LGHNA, CDR2 YSLEER. The CDR3 here is CASSFGSLSTDTQYF. The CDR3 region has the DNA TGCGCCAGCAGCTTTGGGTCTCTAAGCACAGATACGCAATATTTT.

This clonotype turned up a few times. A read error may account for a junction end that differs from germline. The chain joins TRBV5-5 to TRBJ2-5; D possibly matches TRBD1 or TRBD2 (5 bases each). Germline V gene sequence: CDR1 SGHKS, CDR2 YYEKEE (reference sequence). The CDR3 length is 18 residues. As DNA, the CDR3 is TGTGCCGGCAGCCTGGGGTTGATCGGGACGGAGTACCAAGAGACCCAGTATTTC. It yields the protein CAGSLGLIGTEYQETQYF.

Concerning this clonotype itself: A read error may produce the germline difference seen at one junction end. The chain has TRBV6-5 and TRBJ2-5; D is tentatively TRBD1 or TRBD2 (5 bases each). The germline gives CDR1 MNHEY, CDR2 SVGAGI. The CDR3 has 15 amino acids. The CDR3 protein is CASSLSSGTEETQYF. CDR3 coding DNA: TGTGCTAGCAGCCTCAGCTCCGGGACGGAAGAGACCCAGTACTTC.

On this clonotype: A junction end diverges from the germline sequence, so it may reflect a read error. CDR3 nucleotide sequence: TGCGCCAGCAGCCAAGAGGGGACTTTAGCGGTCCGAGCGGGAGACACCAGGGAGCTCTTTTTT. Translation: CASSQEGTLAVRAGDTRELFF. V gene TRBV4-1 combines with J gene TRBJ2-2, with 8 bases matching TRBD2. Germline values: CDR1 MGHRA, CDR2 YSYEKL. This CDR3 is built from 21 residues.

On this clonotype itself: A read error may produce the germline difference seen at one junction end. The genes are TRBV12-3 or TRBV12-4 and TRBJ1-2; TRBD1 matches 8 bases. This CDR3 contains 15 residues. CDR3 DNA sequence: TGTGCCAGCAGTGCCCGGACAGGGTTGGACTATGGCTACACTTTC. This encodes CASSARTGLDYGYTF.

The chain joins TRBV11-2 to TRBJ2-7, with 8 bases aligning to TRBD1. Germline V CDR1 and CDR2: SGHAT, FQNNGV. The length of the CDR3 is 15 residues. J gave up 5 bases and V 2 bases, and 8 bases lay outside the gene matches. This CDR3 reads CASSLQSTGENEQYF. CDR3 nucleotide sequence: TGTGCCAGCAGCTTACAGTCGACAGGGGAAAACGAGCAGTACTTC.

The gene calls are TRBV11-2 and TRBJ2-5; 7 bases map to TRBD2. Per the germline V gene, CDR1 is SGHAT and CDR2 is FQNNGV. V was pared by 5 bases and J by 14 bases, with 29 bases of the junction left unmatched. There are 18 residues in the CDR3. The CDR3 nucleotides read TGTGCCAGCAGCCCTAGCTCAATCCAGAGTACTGGGCGGGAGATCCAATACTTC. Amino acids: CASSPSSIQSTGREIQYF. Full variable domain (rest looked up from reference TRBV11-2 and TRBJ2-5): EAGVAQSPRYKIIEKRQSVAFWCNPISGHATLYWYQQILGQGPKLLIQFQNNGVVDDSQLPKDRFSAERLKGVDSTLKIQPAKLEDSAVYLCASSPSSIQSTGREIQYFGPGTRLLVL.

As to this clonotype: Because the CDR3's place on the DNA is in doubt, the DNA is left out and the CDR3 is given as listed by TCRdb. This sequence joins TRBV6-5 and TRBJ2-6; no check of the table's D call, TRBD1, against the DNA was made. The CDR3 spans 15 amino acids, including both terminal residues. Germline V gene data show CDR1 as MNHEY and CDR2 as SVGAGI. The chain's CDR3 is CVSSYVGAGANVLTF.

As concerns this clonotype: The junction departs from germline at one end; a sequencing error may be responsible. The chain employs TRBV11-1 and TRBJ2-4; 13 nucleotides match TRBD2. The CDR3 length is 17 residues. Germline CDR1 and CDR2: SGHAT and FQDESV (reference sequence). CDR3 in amino acids: CVSSSPGTSGTKNIQNF. CDR3 DNA: TGTGTCAGCAGCTCTCCCGGGACTAGCGGGACCAAAAATATTCAGAACTTC.